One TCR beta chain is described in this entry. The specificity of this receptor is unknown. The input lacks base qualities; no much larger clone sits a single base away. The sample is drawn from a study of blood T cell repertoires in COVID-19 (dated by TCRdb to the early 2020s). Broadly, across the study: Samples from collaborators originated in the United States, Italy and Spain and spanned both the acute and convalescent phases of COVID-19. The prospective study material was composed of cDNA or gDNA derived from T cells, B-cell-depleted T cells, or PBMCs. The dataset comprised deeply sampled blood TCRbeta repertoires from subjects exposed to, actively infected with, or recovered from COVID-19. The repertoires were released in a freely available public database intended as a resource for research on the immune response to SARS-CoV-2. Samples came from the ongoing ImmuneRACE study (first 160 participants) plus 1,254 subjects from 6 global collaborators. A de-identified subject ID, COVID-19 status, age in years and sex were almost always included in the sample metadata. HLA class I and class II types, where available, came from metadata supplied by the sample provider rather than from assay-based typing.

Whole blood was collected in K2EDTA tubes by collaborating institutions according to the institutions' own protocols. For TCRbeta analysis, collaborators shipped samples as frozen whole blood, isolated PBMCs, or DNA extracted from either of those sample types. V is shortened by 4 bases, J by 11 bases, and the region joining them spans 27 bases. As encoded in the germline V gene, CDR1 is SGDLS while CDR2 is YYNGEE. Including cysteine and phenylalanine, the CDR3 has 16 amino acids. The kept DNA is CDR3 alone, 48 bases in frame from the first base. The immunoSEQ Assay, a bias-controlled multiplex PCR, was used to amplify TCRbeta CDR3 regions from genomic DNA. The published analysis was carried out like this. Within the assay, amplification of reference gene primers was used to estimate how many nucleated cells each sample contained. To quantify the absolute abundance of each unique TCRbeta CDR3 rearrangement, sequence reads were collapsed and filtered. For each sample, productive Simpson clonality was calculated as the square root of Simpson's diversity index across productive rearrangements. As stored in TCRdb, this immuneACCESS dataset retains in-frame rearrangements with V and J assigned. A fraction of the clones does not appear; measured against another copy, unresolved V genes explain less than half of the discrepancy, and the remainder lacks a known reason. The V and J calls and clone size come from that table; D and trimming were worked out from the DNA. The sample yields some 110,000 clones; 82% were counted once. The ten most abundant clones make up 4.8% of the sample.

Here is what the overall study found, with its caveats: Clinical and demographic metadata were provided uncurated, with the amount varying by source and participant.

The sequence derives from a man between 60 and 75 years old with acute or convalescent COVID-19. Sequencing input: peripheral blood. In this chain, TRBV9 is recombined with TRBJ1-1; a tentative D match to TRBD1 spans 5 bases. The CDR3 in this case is CASSPLRRSDTLHAFF. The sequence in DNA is TGTGCCAGCAGCCCCCTACGTAGATCGGACACCCTTCATGCTTTCTTT. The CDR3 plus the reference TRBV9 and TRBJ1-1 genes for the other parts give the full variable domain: DSGVTQTPKHLITATGQRVTLRCSPRSGDLSVYWYQQSLDQGLQFLIQYYNGEERAKGNILERFSAQQFPDLHSELNLSSLELGDSALYFCASSPLRRSDTLHAFFGQGTRLTVV.